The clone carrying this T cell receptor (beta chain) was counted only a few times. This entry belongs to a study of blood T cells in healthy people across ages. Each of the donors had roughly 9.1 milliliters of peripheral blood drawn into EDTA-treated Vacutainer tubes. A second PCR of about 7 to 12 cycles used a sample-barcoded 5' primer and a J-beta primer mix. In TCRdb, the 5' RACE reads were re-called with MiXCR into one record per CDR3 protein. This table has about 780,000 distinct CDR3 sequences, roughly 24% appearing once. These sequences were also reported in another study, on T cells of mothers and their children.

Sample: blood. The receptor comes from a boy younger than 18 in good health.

The CDR3, as DNA: TGTGCCAGCAGCTCCGAAGGGTCTTCACCCCTCCACTTT. Its protein product is CASSSEGSSPLHF. The chain links TRBV7-9 to TRBJ1-6; D is undetermined. Trimming cost V 4 bases and J 9 bases, with 10 bases left between them. Per the germline V gene, CDR1 is SEHNR and CDR2 is FQNEAQ (reference sequence). CDR3 length: 13 amino acids.